This T cell receptor (beta chain) is drawn from a study of T cells after yellow fever vaccination. Study-level findings and limits: Abundant clonotypes from the bulk population could have been carried over as contaminants into FACS-sorted repertoires. Most clones from primary vaccination resurfaced after the booster (around 95% CD4, more than 75% CD8).

UMIs and a universal primer site were added when TCR cDNA was made by 5'RACE template switching. TCRdb fed the 5' RACE reads into MiXCR, producing one record per CDR3 protein. The table records about 340,000 distinct CDR3 sequences, roughly 4.3% of them present only once. The CDR3 spans 13 residues. Trimming took off 3 bases at V and 7 bases at J, with 11 bases between the two ends. This clonotype was recorded a few times. The antigen is not known. Here the sequenced sample was PBMCs, taken 5 days after the yellow fever booster vaccination. The chain uses TRBV12-3 or TRBV12-4 and TRBJ2-3; D is undetermined. This TCR was sampled from a man between 18 and 35 years old who received the YFV17D yellow fever vaccine. CDR3 bases: TGTGCCAGCAGTTTTGAACCTTCCAATACGCAGTATTTT. Translated, it gives CASSFEPSNTQYF.